Each of the 23 T cell receptor beta chains below was sequenced from the same sample in a study of blood T cells in healthy people across ages. A sample-barcoded 5' primer and a J-beta primer mix were used in a second PCR of about 7 to 12 cycles. TCRdb re-derived calls from the 5' RACE reads in MiXCR, one entry per CDR3 protein. The repertoire consists of fewer than 2 million distinct CDR3 sequences, with around 40% occurring once and the leading ten covering 20% to 25%. Sequencing used blood. These receptor sequences come from a human donor in good health.

Concerning this clonotype itself: One end of the junction fails to match germline, which may point to a read error. The chain joins TRBV20-1 to TRBJ1-2, with D perhaps matching TRBD1 (6 bases). CDR3 length: 11 residues. From germline, CDR1 is DFQATT and CDR2 SNEGSKA (reference sequence). The CDR3 region is CSARGLGGYTF. The DNA of the CDR3 is TGCAGCGCTAGGGGGTTGGGAGGCTACACCTTC.

V is TRBV7-8 and J is TRBJ2-5, with TRBD2 identical over 11 bases. The ends lost 5 bases at V and 5 bases at J; junction bases unmatched: 10. Germline V gene data show CDR1 as SGHVS and CDR2 as FQNEAQ. The CDR3 length is 16 residues. The CDR3 loop is CASSPIRASGGETQYF. The CDR3 DNA reads TGTGCCAGCAGCCCTATTAGGGCTAGCGGGGGGGAGACCCAGTACTTC.

The chain carries TRBV20-1 and TRBJ1-6; 10 positions match TRBD1. Germline V gives CDR1 DFQATT, CDR2 SNEGSKA (reference sequence). CDR3 size: 15 residues. The J segment lost 9 bases and the V segment lost 0 bases, leaving 5 bases of the junction unmatched. CDR3 amino acids: CSAREGQGNSSPLHF. CDR3 in DNA: TGCAGTGCTAGAGAGGGACAGGGGAATAGTTCACCCCTCCACTTT.

This clonotype was seen more than once but under ten times. J is TRBJ2-5 and V is TRBV4-3; TRBD1 matches 9 bases. The CDR3 totals 16 residues. Germline lookup yields CDR1 LGHNA and CDR2 YSLEER. Trimming removed 4 bases from V and 5 bases from J; junction bases left unmatched: 11. The DNA of the CDR3 is TGCGCCAGCAGCCGCTCGCCGGGACAGGGTTTGGAGACCCAGTACTTC. Its protein is CASSRSPGQGLETQYF.

The CDR3 spells CASRPRRWSLDYGYTF. The CDR3, as DNA: TGTGCCAGCAGACCCCGGAGGTGGAGTTTAGACTATGGCTACACCTTC. This sequence joins TRBV6-6 and TRBJ1-2; D remains unclear. Trimming stripped 6 bases from V and 3 bases from J, with 20 bases between. The CDR3 totals 16 residues. Per germline, CDR1 MNHNY and CDR2 SVGAGI (reference sequence).

This clonotype appeared a few times. V gene TRBV7-2 combines with J gene TRBJ1-2, with no clear D. The germline V gene encodes CDR1 SGHTA and CDR2 FQGNSA. Trimming pared 2 bases from V and 3 bases from J, leaving 10 bases between. The CDR3 consists of 14 residues. The CDR3 coding sequence is TGTGCCAGCAGCTTATCCGGCAGATACTATGGCTACACCTTC. Translating it yields CASSLSGRYYGYTF.

This sequence joins TRBV2 and TRBJ2-4, with 9 bases fitting TRBD1. Germline CDR1 and CDR2: SNHLY and FYNNEI. With V trimmed by 5 bases and J by 4 bases, 9 bases remained unmatched. This CDR3 has 16 residues. The CDR3 DNA reads TGTGCCAGCAGTTCTCTACCTGGACAGGGGAAAAACATTCAGTACTTC. It encodes CASSSLPGQGKNIQYF.

The chain uses TRBV12-3 or TRBV12-4 and TRBJ1-5; D ambiguous. The CDR3 has 15 amino acids. Trimming shortened V by 3 bases and J by 4 bases, and 13 bases separated the two germline ends. The CDR3 region has the DNA TGTGCCAGCAGTTTGCACAGCAGAATAAATCAGCCCCAGCATTTT. The encoded protein is CASSLHSRINQPQHF.

J is TRBJ2-5 and V is TRBV9; D possibly corresponds to TRBD2 (5 bases). The end of the DNA fits TRBJ2-7 better, so the J call may be wrong. The CDR3 consists of 13 residues. Germline V lookup: CDR1 SGDLS, CDR2 YYNGEE. The CDR3 nucleotides are TGTGCCAGCAGCGGAGGAGGCAGCCACGAGCAGTACTTC. Translation: CASSGGGSHEQYF.

This clonotype was seen once. The V gene is TRBV10-3, the J gene TRBJ2-3; a weak D match, TRBD2 (6 bases). From germline, CDR1 is ENHRY and CDR2 SYGVKD. V was clipped by 8 bases and J by 2 bases, with 8 bases between them. This CDR3 has 12 residues. CDR3 region: CAIGGNTDTQYF. The CDR3 DNA follows: TGTGCCATCGGGGGGAACACAGATACGCAGTATTTT.

This clonotype was seen a handful of times. V usage is TRBV4-3 and J usage is TRBJ2-5; D ambiguous. Germline V gene data show CDR1 as LGHNA and CDR2 as YSLEER. This CDR3 comprises 18 residues. The germline V and J ends were trimmed by 4 bases and 0 bases, with 21 bases remaining between them. CDR3 residues: CASSLTLPSVSNQETQYF. Here the CDR3 DNA reads TGCGCCAGCAGCCTCACTTTACCCAGCGTTTCGAACCAAGAGACCCAGTACTTC.

This clonotype was observed at least ten times. The genes are TRBV4-3 and TRBJ2-7, with D perhaps TRBD1 (6 bases). Trimming removed 1 base from V and 4 bases from J, with 11 bases in between. This CDR3 has 14 amino acids. Germline V gives CDR1 LGHNA, CDR2 YSLEER. CDR3 sequence: CASSQVGTPYEQYF. CDR3 bases: TGCGCCAGCAGCCAAGTCGGGACACCGTACGAGCAGTACTTC.

The chain recombines TRBV13 with TRBJ2-7; maybe TRBD1 (6 bases). Germline V CDR1 and CDR2: PRHDT, FYEKMQ (reference sequence). The CDR3 loop spans 12 amino acids. Trimming removed 3 bases at V and 7 bases at J, with 10 bases between. The CDR3 loop is CASSFGQTEQYF. CDR3 DNA: TGTGCCAGCAGCTTCGGACAGACGGAGCAGTACTTC. Using reference TRBV13 and TRBJ2-7 for the parts outside the CDR3, the full variable domain is AAGVIQSPRHLIKEKRETATLKCYPIPRHDTVYWYQQGPGQDPQFLISFYEKMQSDKGSIPDRFSAQQFSDYHSELNMSSLELGDSALYFCASSFGQTEQYFGPGTRLTVT.

This rearrangement joins TRBV6-5 to TRBJ2-1; D possibly corresponds to TRBD2 (6 bases). The CDR3 sequence is 14 residues long. The ends were cut back, 7 bases at V and 0 bases at J, with 10 bases in the middle. Germline lookup yields CDR1 MNHEY and CDR2 SVGAGI. In nucleotides, the CDR3 is TGTGCCAGCAATCGGGGGAGCTCCTACAATGAGCAGTTCTTC. It specifies CASNRGSSYNEQFF.

The chain has TRBV18 and TRBJ2-1; 10 nucleotides line up with TRBD2. This CDR3 spans 17 amino acids. The ends lost 0 bases at V and 5 bases at J; junction bases unmatched: 7. The germline V gene has CDR1 KGHSH and CDR2 LQKENI. CDR3 loop: CASSPPWGGLADNEQFF. Here the CDR3 DNA reads TGTGCCAGCTCACCACCCTGGGGAGGACTAGCGGACAATGAGCAGTTCTTC.

This clonotype has just a few counts. The chain recombines TRBV5-1 with TRBJ2-3; D might be TRBD2 (5 bases). This CDR3 region has 17 residues. Germline V gene sequence: CDR1 SGHRS, CDR2 YFSETQ. Trimming stripped 4 bases from V and 2 bases from J, with 20 bases between. CDR3 protein: CASSLTGQVGITDTQYF. CDR3 bases: TGCGCCAGCAGCCTCACCGGTCAGGTCGGGATCACAGATACGCAGTATTTT. Filled out from reference TRBV5-1 and TRBJ2-3, the complete variable domain reads KAGVTQTPRYLIKTRGQQVTLSCSPISGHRSVSWYQQTPGQGLQFLFEYFSETQRNKGNFPGRFSGRQFSNSRSEMNVSTLELGDSALYLCASSLTGQVGITDTQYFGPGTRLTVL.

This rearrangement joins TRBV7-2 to TRBJ2-5, with TRBD2 matching 14 bases. With V trimmed by 4 bases and J by 6 bases, 4 bases remained unmatched. Looked up from germline, CDR1 is SGHTA and CDR2 is FQGNSA. CDR3 size: 15 residues. As DNA, the CDR3 is TGTGCCAGCAGCTCCGGGACTAGCGGGGGAAAGACCCAGTACTTC. As protein: CASSSGTSGGKTQYF.

Turning to this clonotype: A much larger clone is a single base away; this may be a read error. This chain's CDR3 is CSARDSSYTGELFF. For the CDR3, the DNA is TGCAGTGCTAGAGATAGCAGCTACACCGGGGAGCTGTTTTTT. The chain employs TRBV20-1 and TRBJ2-2; D remains unclear. Trimming took 0 bases from V and 3 from J, leaving 8 bases between them. The CDR3 runs 14 residues. Germline CDR1 DFQATT, CDR2 SNEGSKA (reference sequence).

In this sample, this clonotype turned up many times. The chain couples TRBV7-2 to TRBJ2-7; TRBD1 matches at 7 bases. The V gene end was trimmed by 4 bases and the J gene end by 2 bases; junction bases not matched to a gene: 5. There are 14 residues in the CDR3. CDR1 and CDR2 from the germline V gene are SGHTA and FQGNSA. The CDR3 region has the DNA TGTGCCAGCAGCTCCAACAGGGGCCCCTACGAGCAGTACTTC. This encodes CASSSNRGPYEQYF.

The chain combines TRBV6-6 with TRBJ1-5; 8 bases are shared with TRBD1. The CDR3 spans 17 residues. V lost 0 bases, J lost 4 bases, and 8 bases stayed unmatched. Germline V lookup: CDR1 MNHNY, CDR2 SVGAGI (reference sequence). The CDR3 DNA sequence: TGTGCCAGCAGTTACTCGCCAGGACAGGGCCATAATCAGCCCCAGCATTTT. Its protein is CASSYSPGQGHNQPQHF.

This clonotype was counted between two and nine times. This chain uses TRBV11-2 with TRBJ2-3; D uncertain. Germline-derived CDR1 and CDR2 are SGHAT and FQNNGV. V was trimmed by 2 bases and J by 1 base, leaving 10 bases between them. The CDR3 has 15 amino acids. CDR3 amino acids: CASSLFPRGTDTQYF. The CDR3 nucleotides read TGTGCCAGCAGCTTATTTCCAAGGGGCACAGATACGCAGTATTTT.

The chain has TRBV27 and TRBJ2-5, with D hard to call. The germline gives CDR1 MNHEY, CDR2 SMNVEV (reference sequence). V lost 8 bases to trimming and J lost 10 bases, with 8 bases between them. The CDR3 totals 9 residues. The chain's CDR3 is CASHPDQYF. The CDR3 DNA reads TGTGCCAGCCACCCGGACCAGTACTTC.

This rearrangement joins TRBV12-3 or TRBV12-4 to TRBJ1-3, with unresolved D. The CDR3 has 14 residues. Trimming shortened V by 8 bases and J by 4 bases, and 15 bases separated the two germline ends. In DNA, the CDR3 is TGTGCCAGCCAAGGGTCTCGAGGGGGAAACACCATATATTTT. Translated: CASQGSRGGNTIYF.